Below are 18 T cell receptor beta chains sequenced from a single sample in a study of cytomegalovirus exposure and HLA in healthy donors. Primers included in the PCR were 60 Vbeta and 13 Jbeta primers. Profiling relied on immunoSEQ multiplex PCR, and the TCRdb table lists in-frame clones only, not all of them. The sample records 150,000 to 170,000 clones, 60% to 85% being singletons. Sequencing used PBMCs. The receptors come from a middle-aged woman in good health and CMV-seronegative.

V and J are TRBV5-6 and TRBJ1-2; no firm D call. This CDR3 comprises 13 residues. Germline values: CDR1 SGHDT, CDR2 YYEEEE. Trimming took off 1 base at V and 2 bases at J, with 6 bases between the two ends. The CDR3 nucleotides read TGTGCCAGCAGCTTGAGAGGGAACTATGGCTACACCTTC. This encodes CASSLRGNYGYTF.

The chain uses TRBV5-5 and TRBJ1-2; D not resolved. V was clipped by 0 bases and J by 13 bases, with 10 bases between them. Per germline, CDR1 SGHKS and CDR2 YYEKEE (reference sequence). The CDR3 runs 11 residues. CDR3 in amino acids: CASSLGQVSTF. The DNA for the CDR3 is TGTGCCAGCAGCTTGGGCCAGGTTAGCACCTTC.

The rearrangement uses TRBV27 and TRBJ1-1, with 9 bases matching TRBD1. The trim removed 6 bases at V and 1 base at J, leaving 6 bases unmatched. CDR1 and CDR2 from the germline V gene are MNHEY and SMNVEV (reference sequence). The CDR3 loop spans 15 amino acids. The CDR3 loop is CASSPMDRGNTEAFF. In DNA form, the CDR3 reads TGTGCCAGCAGCCCCATGGACAGGGGGAACACTGAAGCTTTCTTT.

This chain connects TRBV30 to TRBJ1-3; 10 bases map to TRBD1. V lost 3 bases to trimming and J lost 2 bases; unmatched junction nucleotides: 4. Germline loops: CDR1 GTSNPN, CDR2 SVGIG (reference sequence). The CDR3 has 15 residues. CDR3: CAWSRQGAPGNTIYF. CDR3 sequence (DNA): TGTGCCTGGAGCAGACAGGGGGCACCTGGAAACACCATATATTTT.

This chain joins TRBV2 and TRBJ2-3; TRBD2 matches 10 bases. V shed 5 bases and J 2 bases; nucleotides not matched to a gene: 4. The CDR3 loop spans 15 amino acids. The germline CDR1 and CDR2 sequences are SNHLY and FYNNEI. The CDR3 loop is CASSLTSGFTDTQYF. CDR3 bases: TGTGCCAGCAGTTTGACTAGCGGGTTCACAGATACGCAGTATTTT.

The J gene is TRBJ2-1, the V gene TRBV5-4; weak D call: TRBD1 (8 bases). Germline lookup yields CDR1 SGHNT and CDR2 YYREEE (reference sequence). The V end was cut by 0 bases, the J end by 4 bases, with 14 bases between. The CDR3 loop spans 16 amino acids. CDR3: CASSLATGGGYNEQFF. For the CDR3, the DNA is TGTGCCAGCAGCTTGGCAACAGGGGGGGGATACAATGAGCAGTTCTTC.

V usage is TRBV11-3 and J usage is TRBJ2-1; 9 bases agree with TRBD2. The V gene's germline CDR1 is SGHNT and CDR2 YENEEA. After removal of 5 bases from V and 7 bases from J, the junction contained 12 bases not matched to a gene. This CDR3 comprises 16 residues. The CDR3 bases are TGTGCCAGCAGCGTGCGGCTAGCGGGATTAGGAAATGAGCAGTTCTTC. Amino acid sequence: CASSVRLAGLGNEQFF.

Only one count was recorded for this clone. The V and J genes are TRBV5-4 and TRBJ1-2, with D possibly matching TRBD1 (5 bases). The V gene's germline CDR1 is SGHNT and CDR2 YYREEE (reference sequence). CDR3 length: 15 residues. The V end lost 5 bases, the J end lost 2 bases, and 16 bases lay between the germline ends. CDR3 DNA sequence: TGTGCCAGCAGTAGGCCCGAGACAGCCAACTATGGCTACACCTTC. It encodes CASSRPETANYGYTF.

The CDR3 region has the DNA TGTGCCAGCAGCTTAGGTACAGGGGGCGGCAATCAGCCCCAGCATTTT. Translation gives CASSLGTGGGNQPQHF. The chain employs TRBV7-2 and TRBJ1-5; TRBD1 agrees at 9 bases. Losses at the gene ends were 1 base for V and 2 bases for J; bases not matched to a gene: 3. The CDR3 sequence is 16 residues long. Germline CDR1 reads SGHTA; CDR2 reads FQGNSA.

V gene TRBV2 combines with J gene TRBJ2-3; 7 bases fit TRBD1. Germline assignment: CDR1 SNHLY and CDR2 FYNNEI. The CDR3 contains 15 residues. Unmatched junction bases numbered 9, after V lost 6 bases and J lost 3 bases. In DNA form, the CDR3 reads TGTGCCAGCAGCAGGGGGTTAGGTCCGACAGATACGCAGTATTTT. Its protein is CASSRGLGPTDTQYF. Filled out from reference TRBV2 and TRBJ2-3, the complete variable domain reads EPEVTQTPSHQVTQMGQEVILRCVPISNHLYFYWYRQILGQKVEFLVSFYNNEISEKSEIFDDQFSVERPDGSNFTLKIRSTKLEDSAMYFCASSRGLGPTDTQYFGPGTRLTVL.

The chain couples TRBV4-1 to TRBJ1-5, with D unresolved. This CDR3 is built from 13 residues. Looked up from germline, CDR1 is MGHRA and CDR2 is YSYEKL. The V end lost 1 base, the J end lost 5 bases, and 6 bases lay between the germline ends. The CDR3 coding sequence is TGCGCCAGCAGCCAAGGCGGGGATCAGCCCCAGCATTTT. Protein product: CASSQGGDQPQHF.

In DNA form, the CDR3 reads TGTGCCAGCAGTTTGGCCCCCATGAGGGCCAATCAGCCCCAGCATTTT. Translated, it gives CASSLAPMRANQPQHF. The genes are TRBV27 and TRBJ1-5, with D hard to call. Germline CDR1 and CDR2: MNHEY and SMNVEV (reference sequence). V was trimmed by 3 bases and J by 3 bases, leaving 15 bases between them. This CDR3 is 16 amino acids long.

V and J are TRBV19 and TRBJ2-6; tentative D call: TRBD2 (5 bases). The CDR3 totals 15 residues. Germline V gene lookup returns CDR1 LNHDA and CDR2 SQIVND (reference sequence). The V end lost 5 bases, the J end lost 0 bases, and 8 bases lay between the germline ends. Here the CDR3 DNA reads TGTGCCAGTAGTGGAGGATTCTCTGGGGCCAACGTCCTGACTTTC. It specifies CASSGGFSGANVLTF.

J is TRBJ2-7 and V is TRBV1; the DNA was not compared with TRBD2, the D call given in the table. TRBV1 is designated a pseudogene. This CDR3 contains 18 residues. CDR3: CTSSQDAPRTSGSYEQYF. Here the CDR3 DNA reads TGCACCAGCAGCCAAGATGCCCCCCGGACTAGCGGCTCCTACGAGCAGTACTTC.

The chain employs TRBV5-1 and TRBJ2-2; the D is unclear. Trimming pared 0 bases from V and 2 bases from J, leaving 5 bases between. Germline values: CDR1 SGHRS, CDR2 YFSETQ. The CDR3 contains 14 residues. CDR3 DNA: TGCGCCAGCAGCTTGGACACAAACACCGGGGAGCTGTTTTTT. It is translated as CASSLDTNTGELFF. The whole variable domain, filled in from reference TRBV5-1 and TRBJ2-2, reads KAGVTQTPRYLIKTRGQQVTLSCSPISGHRSVSWYQQTPGQGLQFLFEYFSETQRNKGNFPGRFSGRQFSNSRSEMNVSTLELGDSALYLCASSLDTNTGELFFGEGSRLTVL.

The DNA of the CDR3 is TGTGCCAGCAGTACTACAGGGGGAGGAAACACCATATATTTT. It translates to CASSTTGGGNTIYF. The J gene is TRBJ1-3, the V gene TRBV6-6; 8 bases align to TRBD1. CDR1 MNHNY and CDR2 SVGAGI come from the germline V gene (reference sequence). Trimming took 5 bases from V and 4 from J; bases not matched to a gene: 4. This CDR3 is built from 14 residues.

As for this clone: The sample contains more than one DNA sequence encoding this CDR3. This chain connects TRBV5-1 to TRBJ2-7; TRBD1 is a possible D gene (6 bases). V was shortened by 0 bases and J by 3 bases, with 7 bases between the two germline ends. The CDR3 has 13 amino acids. Germline V CDR1 and CDR2: SGHRS, YFSETQ. The CDR3 loop reads CASSLEQGYEQYF. CDR3 sequence (DNA): TGCGCCAGCAGCTTGGAACAGGGCTACGAGCAGTACTTC.

This rearrangement joins TRBV5-6 to TRBJ1-2, with 7 bases that match TRBD1. The V gene end was trimmed by 0 bases and the J gene end by 6 bases; junction bases not matched to a gene: 5. From germline, CDR1 is SGHDT and CDR2 YYEEEE. The length of the CDR3 is 14 residues. The CDR3 here is CASSLVPTGDGYTF. CDR3 DNA sequence: TGTGCCAGCAGCTTGGTGCCAACAGGGGATGGCTACACCTTC.